This T cell receptor beta chain originates from a study of immune evolution from preneoplasia to lung adenocarcinoma listed by TCRdb under 2021. A note on the overall study: Immune contexture across lung adenocarcinoma precursors and invasive adenocarcinoma was profiled using immune gene expression, TCR sequencing and multiplex immunofluorescence. Resected precursor lesions (AAH, AIS, MIA) and invasive adenocarcinomas were compared against paired morphologically normal lung tissue. The sample size depended on which specimens were available, not on a prior power calculation. The immune data were combined with whole exome sequencing and methylation data from the same cohort of nodules. In total, the cohort included roughly 53 patients with pulmonary nodules, all of whom underwent surgical resection. The TCR sequencing data were obtained from about 47 patients. According to the study, 80 to 130 samples were used for TCR sequencing. POLYSOLVER was used to infer Class I HLA alleles from exome data, while LOHHLA was used to detect allele-specific HLA loss.

The patients had resection in Japan or China between the mid-2010s and the late 2010s. The histologic diagnosis of each case was independently confirmed on H&E slides by two lung cancer pathologists. FFPE tissue was used for DNA isolation with the AllPrep DNA/RNA FFPE Kit. General conclusions and limits of the study: Clonality was highest in normal lung, while later-stage lesions appeared to have lower clonality but higher T cell density and diversity. All patients were from Japan and China, so applicability to Western populations was uncertain. Normal lung had the highest top T cell clone frequencies, which appeared to decline progressively from AAH through AIS, MIA and invasive adenocarcinoma. The findings were based on association rather than direct causation, and larger cohorts with long-term follow-up and longitudinal biopsies were deemed needed.

At the junction V is shortened by 0 bases and J by 6 bases, with 19 bases in between. The CDR3 spans 17 residues, from the cysteine through the phenylalanine. Only the CDR3 part of the read is kept: 51 bases, read in frame from the first base. The germline V gene sets CDR1 to SGDLS and CDR2 to YYNGEE. Note on this clone: There is no known antigen for this receptor. No much larger clone is present one base from it, and per-base qualities are unavailable.

TCR beta CDR3 regions were sequenced from DNA using the immunoSEQ hsTCRbeta Kit. From the authors' description of their analysis: The ImmunoSEQ Analyzer was used to analyse the TCR sequencing data. T cell clonality was defined as 1 minus Pielou's evenness, calculated on productive rearrangements. To measure T cell diversity, the inverse Simpson index was applied to productive templates. T cell density was TCR beta template counts normalized to usable DNA, estimated by amplifying and sequencing housekeeping genes. Two-sided Kruskal-Wallis tests were used to compare TCR metrics between histologic stages. TCRdb took over this immuneACCESS table, retaining in-frame rearrangements with V and J assigned. Such tables are incomplete; in checked studies, under half of the missing clones stem from an unresolved V gene, and the remainder is unexplained. The DNA was the basis for D and trimming; V, J and clone size are from that table. The sample table contains some 5,700 clones; only one count was recorded for 70% to 90% of them. The leading ten clones occupy more than 5.5% of the sample.

The receptor was derived from a donor aged 70 or older with lung adenocarcinoma. Sample: FFPE adjacent normal lung tissue. The chain links TRBV9 with TRBJ2-1; the D gene is not confidently resolved. The CDR3 region: CASSVGSFPMLGNEQFF. At the DNA level, the sequence is TGTGCCAGCAGCGTAGGGTCCTTCCCAATGTTGGGCAATGAGCAGTTCTTC.